The rows below give T cell receptor beta chains drawn from one sample of a study of blood T cell repertoires in COVID-19. Profiled with immunoSEQ multiplex PCR; TCRdb holds only in-frame clones, not every one. The table includes some 300,000 clones, approximately 86% detected once. The sequenced sample was peripheral blood. These receptors all come from a woman in her 70s with COVID-19, enrolled during active disease. Both conserved end residues are part of each CDR3. The D gene is left open where the match is weak. Expanded clones get a size class; other rows say once, few or many, or leave the size out.

d_gene	abundance	v_gene	j_gene	CDR3nt	CDR3aa
.	.	TRBV27	TRBJ1-4	TGTGCCAGCAGTTCTGGAGGCACTATTAATGAAAAACTGTTTTTT	CASSSGGTINEKLFF
.	.	TRBV11-2	TRBJ2-7	TGTGCCAGCAGCCCGGACAGAACTCTCTACGAGCAGTACTTC	CASSPDRTLYEQYF
TRBD2	.	TRBV18	TRBJ2-1	TGTGCCAGCTCACCAGGACTAGCGGGGGTCGCCTCCTACAATGAGCAGTTCTTC	CASSPGLAGVASYNEQFF
TRBD2	.	TRBV10-3	TRBJ2-7	TGTGCCACCGAGGGGTCCGTAGGGCTAGCGGGCCTAACCTACGAGCAGTACTTC	CATEGSVGLAGLTYEQYF
TRBD1	.	TRBV27	TRBJ1-2	TGTGCCAGCAGTTTCGGGACAGGCCGGGCCGATGGCTACACCTTC	CASSFGTGRADGYTF
TRBD1	.	TRBV20-1	TRBJ2-7	TGCAGTGCTAGTAGGACAGGGGCCTACGAGCAGTACTTC	CSASRTGAYEQYF
.	.	TRBV5-8	TRBJ2-4	TGTGCCAGCAGCATTCAGGGCATAGGTGACTCCATTCAGTACTTC	CASSIQGIGDSIQYF
TRBD1	.	TRBV6-6	TRBJ2-7	TGTGCCAGCCTACAGGGGGCGAAGAACGAGCAGTACTTC	CASLQGAKNEQYF
.	.	TRBV7-2	TRBJ2-3	TGTGCCAGCAGCTCTACGATCGGGGGTCCTAGCACAGATACGCAGTATTTT	CASSSTIGGPSTDTQYF
.	once	TRBV2	TRBJ1-6	TGTGCCAGCAGTGGGCACAATTCACCCCTCCACTTT	CASSGHNSPLHF
TRBD1	.	TRBV11-2	TRBJ1-1	TGTGCCAGCAGCCTCAGGGGGGATAGAGCTTTCTTT	CASSLRGDRAFF
TRBD1	.	TRBV28	TRBJ1-1	TGTGCCAGCAGTTTATGGGACAGGGCGCCCTTGAACACTGAAGCTTTCTTT	CASSLWDRAPLNTEAFF
TRBD1	.	TRBV18	TRBJ2-1	TGTGCCAGCTCCCCTGGACGGGACAGGGGAGGAAATGAGCAGTTCTTC	CASSPGRDRGGNEQFF
TRBD2	.	TRBV5-1	TRBJ2-1	TGCGCCAGCAGCTTACTAGCGGGGTTAGACAATGAGCAGTTCTTC	CASSLLAGLDNEQFF
.	.	TRBV6-5	TRBJ2-5	TGTGCCAGCGGGGGGGGGCTGCGGGGTGAGACCCAGTACTTC	CASGGGLRGETQYF
TRBD1	.	TRBV4-1	TRBJ2-7	TGCGCCAGCAGCCAAGATCCTAGAACAGGGGCCTACGAGCAGTACTTC	CASSQDPRTGAYEQYF
TRBD2	.	TRBV2	TRBJ2-7	TGTGCCAGCAGGGATATGACTAGCGGGGGGATGTACTTC	CASRDMTSGGMYF
TRBD1	once	TRBV19	TRBJ2-5	TGTGCCAGTAGTCCAACCGGGACAGGGGGACTTTTAACCCAGTACTTC	CASSPTGTGGLLTQYF
TRBD1	.	TRBV5-5	TRBJ1-1	TGTGCCAGCAGCTCCTTCGGACAGGGCTTGGCTGAAGCTTTCTTT	CASSSFGQGLAEAFF
TRBD1	.	TRBV19	TRBJ2-7	TGTGCCAGTATCTCGGCGGGACAGGGCCTATCCTACGAGCAGTACTTC	CASISAGQGLSYEQYF
.	.	TRBV5-5	TRBJ1-2	TGTGCCAGCAGCTTGGCCAACAGGGCGGAGGGCTACACCTTC	CASSLANRAEGYTF
TRBD1	.	TRBV24-1	TRBJ2-2	TGTGCCACCAGTGACCCTGGACAGGGACAGAGCACCGGGGAGCTGTTTTTT	CATSDPGQGQSTGELFF
.	.	TRBV30	TRBJ1-2	TGTGCCTGGAGTGTACGGGAAAAAGGTTATGGCTACACCTTC	CAWSVREKGYGYTF
.	.	TRBV6-6	TRBJ1-2	TGTGCCAGCAGTTTAAACACCGCCACTAACTATGGCTACACCTTC	CASSLNTATNYGYTF
.	.	TRBV19	TRBJ1-3	TGTGCCAGTAGTATTGGCCCGTACTCTGGAAACACCATATATTTT	CASSIGPYSGNTIYF
TRBD1	.	TRBV6-5	TRBJ1-5	TGTGCCAGCAGTTTCACAGGGGTGGGTCAGCCCCAGCATTTT	CASSFTGVGQPQHF
.	.	TRBV24-1	TRBJ2-7	TGTGCCTCGAGGGACACCTACGAGCAGTACTTC	CASRDTYEQYF
.	.	TRBV2	TRBJ1-5	TGTGCCAGCCTCCGGGACACCGATCAGCCCCAGCATTTT	CASLRDTDQPQHF
.	.	TRBV10-1	TRBJ2-1	TGCGCCAGCGGGAGAGTCTTAGGCCGGGTCTACAATGAGCAGTTCTTC	CASGRVLGRVYNEQFF
.	.	TRBV29-1	TRBJ2-5	TGCAGCGCCCCGGCGAGTGGGGCCGGGGAGACCCAGTACTTC	CSAPASGAGETQYF
.	.	TRBV27	TRBJ1-6	TGTGCCAGCAGTTTATCGATCGGCGGAACGGGGGGACCCCTCCACTTT	CASSLSIGGTGGPLHF
.	.	TRBV6-5	TRBJ1-1	TGTGCCAGCAGTTACCCCCCGGGGAGATGGACTGAAGCTTTCTTT	CASSYPPGRWTEAFF
.	.	TRBV2	TRBJ1-1	TGTGCCAGCAGTGGGGAGGTGCGCACTGAAGCTTTCTTT	CASSGEVRTEAFF
TRBD2	.	TRBV7-6	TRBJ2-5	TGTGCCAGCAGCTCCGGACTAGCGGGGGTCTATGAGACCCAGTACTTC	CASSSGLAGVYETQYF
.	.	TRBV19	TRBJ1-4	TGTGCCAGTAGTACACTCGGTGTGAGAGGGAATGAAAAACTGTTTTTT	CASSTLGVRGNEKLFF
.	.	TRBV27	TRBJ2-7	TGTGCCAGCAGTTTGTCGGTTTCCTACGAGCAGTACTTC	CASSLSVSYEQYF
TRBD1	.	TRBV6-1	TRBJ1-5	TGTGCCAGCAGTGAAGCGCGCACAGGGGGTGGGCCCCAGCATTTT	CASSEARTGGGPQHF
.	.	TRBV15	TRBJ1-2	TGTGCCACCAGCAGCGGGGAGGGTTCCTATGGCTACACCTTC	CATSSGEGSYGYTF
TRBD1	.	TRBV24-1	TRBJ2-7	TGTGCCACCGGGACAGGGGCCAACGAGCAGTACTTC	CATGTGANEQYF
TRBD2	.	TRBV7-7	TRBJ2-7	TGTGCCAGCAGCCCACGACTAGCGGGGCTCGACGAGCAGTACTTC	CASSPRLAGLDEQYF
.	.	TRBV7-2	TRBJ1-3	TGTGCCAGCAGCTACCAGGGAGGGACGGGAAACACCATATATTTT	CASSYQGGTGNTIYF
TRBD1	.	TRBV9	TRBJ2-3	TGTGCCAGCAGCGTAGGGAGGACAGGGGATGACACAGATACGCAGTATTTT	CASSVGRTGDDTDTQYF
.	.	TRBV19	TRBJ2-1	TGTGCCAGTAGTATGGTAGACAGTTCCTACAATGAGCAGTTCTTC	CASSMVDSSYNEQFF
TRBD1	.	TRBV15	TRBJ2-2	TGTGCCACCAGCAGAGACCAGGGGGCCGGGGAGCTGTTTTTT	CATSRDQGAGELFF
TRBD2	.	TRBV7-2	TRBJ2-3	TGTGCCAGCAGCCCCCTAGCGGGGGGCGGAACAGATACGCAGTATTTT	CASSPLAGGGTDTQYF
.	.	TRBV29-1	TRBJ2-1	TGCAGCGTTGACGGGAGTCCGGGAAGTTCCTACAATGAGCAGTTCTTC	CSVDGSPGSSYNEQFF
TRBD1	.	TRBV9	TRBJ2-6	TGTGCCAGCAGCGTTGGGACAGGGTCCGGCTCTGGGGCCAACGTCCTGACTTTC	CASSVGTGSGSGANVLTF
.	many	TRBV14	TRBJ1-3	TGTGCCAGCAGCCCGACTATCCGACTTACCTCCCCTGGAAACACCATATATTTT	CASSPTIRLTSPGNTIYF
.	.	TRBV11-2	TRBJ2-5	TGTGCCACGGCGGGGGCAGTAGAGACCCAGTACTTC	CATAGAVETQYF
TRBD1	.	TRBV5-1	TRBJ1-1	TGCGCCAGCAGCTACTCTGACAGGGATGAAGCTTTCTTT	CASSYSDRDEAFF
TRBD1	.	TRBV12-5	TRBJ1-5	TGTGCTAGTGGTTTGGAGGACAGGGGGAGTCAGCCCCAGCATTTT	CASGLEDRGSQPQHF
.	.	TRBV27	TRBJ1-1	TGTGCCAGCAGGGCGGTGAACACTGAAGCTTTCTTT	CASRAVNTEAFF
TRBD2	once	TRBV7-9	TRBJ2-2	TGTGCCAGCAGCGGATCGGGGGGAGAGCTGTTTTTT	CASSGSGGELFF